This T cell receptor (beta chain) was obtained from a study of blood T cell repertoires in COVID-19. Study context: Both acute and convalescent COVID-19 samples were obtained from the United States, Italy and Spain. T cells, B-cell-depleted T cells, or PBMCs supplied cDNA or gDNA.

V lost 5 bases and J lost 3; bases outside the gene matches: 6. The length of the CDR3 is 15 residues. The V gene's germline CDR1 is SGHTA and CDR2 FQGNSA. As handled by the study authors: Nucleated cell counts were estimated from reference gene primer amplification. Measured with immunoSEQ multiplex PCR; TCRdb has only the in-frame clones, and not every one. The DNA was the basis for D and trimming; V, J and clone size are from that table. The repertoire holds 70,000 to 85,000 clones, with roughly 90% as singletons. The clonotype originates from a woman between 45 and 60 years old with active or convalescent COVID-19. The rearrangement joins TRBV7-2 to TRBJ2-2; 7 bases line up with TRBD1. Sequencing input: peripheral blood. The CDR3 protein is CASSPTRGHTGELFF. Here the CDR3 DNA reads TGTGCCAGCAGCCCTACAAGGGGGCACACCGGGGAGCTGTTTTTT.